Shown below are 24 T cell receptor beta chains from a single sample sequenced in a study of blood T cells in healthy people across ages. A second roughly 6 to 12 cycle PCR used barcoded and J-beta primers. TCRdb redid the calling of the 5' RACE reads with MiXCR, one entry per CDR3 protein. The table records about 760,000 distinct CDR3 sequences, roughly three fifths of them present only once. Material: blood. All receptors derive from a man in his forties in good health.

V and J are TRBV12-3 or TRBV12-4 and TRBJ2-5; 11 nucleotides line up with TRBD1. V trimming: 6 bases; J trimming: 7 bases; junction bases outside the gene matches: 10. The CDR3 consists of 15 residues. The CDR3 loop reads CASSRTGGWSGTQYF. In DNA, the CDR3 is TGTGCCAGCAGCCGGACAGGGGGCTGGAGTGGGACCCAGTACTTC.

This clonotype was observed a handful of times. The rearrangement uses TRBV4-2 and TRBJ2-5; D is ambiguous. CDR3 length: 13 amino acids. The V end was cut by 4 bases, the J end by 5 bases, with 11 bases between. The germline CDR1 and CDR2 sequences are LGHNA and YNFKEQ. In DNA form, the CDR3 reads TGTGCCAGCAGCCCGGAGCCCGGGGAGACCCAGTACTTC. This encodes CASSPEPGETQYF.

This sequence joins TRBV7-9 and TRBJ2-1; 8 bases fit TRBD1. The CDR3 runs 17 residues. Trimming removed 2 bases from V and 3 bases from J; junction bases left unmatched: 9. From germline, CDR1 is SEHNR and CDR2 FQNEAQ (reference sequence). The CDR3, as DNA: TGTGCCAGCAGCTTATACCCGCGGGACAGGAGCTACAATGAGCAGTTCTTC. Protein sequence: CASSLYPRDRSYNEQFF.

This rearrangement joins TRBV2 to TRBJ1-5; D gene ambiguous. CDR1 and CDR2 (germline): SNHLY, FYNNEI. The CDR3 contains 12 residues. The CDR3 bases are TGTGCGTTTAACAGACGAGGACAGCCCCAGCATTTT. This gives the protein CAFNRRGQPQHF.

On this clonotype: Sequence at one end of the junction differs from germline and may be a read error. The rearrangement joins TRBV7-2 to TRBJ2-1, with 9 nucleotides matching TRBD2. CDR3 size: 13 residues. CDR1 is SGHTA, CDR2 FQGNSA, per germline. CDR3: CASRRTSATEVYF. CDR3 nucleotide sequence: TGTGCCAGCAGGCGGACTAGCGCGACGGAAGTGTACTTC.

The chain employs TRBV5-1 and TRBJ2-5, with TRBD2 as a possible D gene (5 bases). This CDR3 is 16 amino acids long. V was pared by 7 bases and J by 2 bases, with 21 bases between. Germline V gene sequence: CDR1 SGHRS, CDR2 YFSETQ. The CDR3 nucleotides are TGCGCCAGCGGCATCTACTCCAGAGGGCGGCAAGAGACCCAGTACTTC. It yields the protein CASGIYSRGRQETQYF.

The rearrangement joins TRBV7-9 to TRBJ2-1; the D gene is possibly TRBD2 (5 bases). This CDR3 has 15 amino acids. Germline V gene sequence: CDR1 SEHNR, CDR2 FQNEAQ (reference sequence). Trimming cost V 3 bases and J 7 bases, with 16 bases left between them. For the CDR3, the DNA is TGTGCCAGCAGCTTGGGGTGGGGAGAAAAGAATGAGCAGTTCTTC. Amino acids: CASSLGWGEKNEQFF. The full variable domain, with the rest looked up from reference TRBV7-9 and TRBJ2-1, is DTGVSQNPRHKITKRGQNVTFRCDPISEHNRLYWYRQTLGQGPEFLTYFQNEAQLEKSRLLSDRFSAERPKGSFSTLEIQRTEQGDSAMYLCASSLGWGEKNEQFFGPGTRLTVL.

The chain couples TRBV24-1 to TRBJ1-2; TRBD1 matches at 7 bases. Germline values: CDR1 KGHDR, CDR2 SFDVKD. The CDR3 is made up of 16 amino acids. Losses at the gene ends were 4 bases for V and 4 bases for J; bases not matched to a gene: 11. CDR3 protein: CATSESGQRYFYGYTF. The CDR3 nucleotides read TGTGCCACCAGTGAATCGGGACAGCGCTATTTCTATGGCTACACCTTC.

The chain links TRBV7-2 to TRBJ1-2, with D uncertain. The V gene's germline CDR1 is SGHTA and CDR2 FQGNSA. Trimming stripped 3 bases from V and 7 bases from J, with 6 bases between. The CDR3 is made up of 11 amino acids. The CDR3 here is CASSLYSGYTF. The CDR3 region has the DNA TGTGCCAGCAGCTTGTACAGTGGCTACACCTTC.

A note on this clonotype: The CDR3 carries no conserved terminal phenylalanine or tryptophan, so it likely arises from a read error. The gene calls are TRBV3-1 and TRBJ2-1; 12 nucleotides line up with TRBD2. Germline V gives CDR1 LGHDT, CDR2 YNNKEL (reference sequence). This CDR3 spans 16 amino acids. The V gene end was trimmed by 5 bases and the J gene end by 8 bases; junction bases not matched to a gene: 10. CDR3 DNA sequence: TGTGCCAGCAGCTCTCACCCTAGCGGGAGGGGGGATGAGCAGTTCTTA. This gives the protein CASSSHPSGRGDEQFL.

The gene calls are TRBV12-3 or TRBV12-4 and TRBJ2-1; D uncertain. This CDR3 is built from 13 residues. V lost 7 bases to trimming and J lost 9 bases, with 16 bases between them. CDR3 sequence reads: CASTPLSMSEQFF. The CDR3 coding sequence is TGTGCCAGCACCCCTCTTTCGATGAGTGAGCAGTTCTTC.

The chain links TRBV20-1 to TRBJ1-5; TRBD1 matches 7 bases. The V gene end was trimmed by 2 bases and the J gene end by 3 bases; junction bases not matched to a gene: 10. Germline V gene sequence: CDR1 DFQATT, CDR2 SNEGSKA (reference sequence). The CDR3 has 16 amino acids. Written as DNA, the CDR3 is TGCAGTGCTAGAATAGGGGGCCATTTTGCCAATCAGCCCCAGCATTTT. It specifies CSARIGGHFANQPQHF.

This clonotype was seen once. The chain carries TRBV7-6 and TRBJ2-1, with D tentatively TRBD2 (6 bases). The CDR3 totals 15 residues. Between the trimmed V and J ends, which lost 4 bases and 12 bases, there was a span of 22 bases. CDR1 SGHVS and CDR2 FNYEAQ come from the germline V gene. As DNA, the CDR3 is TGTGCCAGCAGCTCATTAGCGGCTAGCACAGATACGCAGTTCTTC. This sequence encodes CASSSLAASTDTQFF.

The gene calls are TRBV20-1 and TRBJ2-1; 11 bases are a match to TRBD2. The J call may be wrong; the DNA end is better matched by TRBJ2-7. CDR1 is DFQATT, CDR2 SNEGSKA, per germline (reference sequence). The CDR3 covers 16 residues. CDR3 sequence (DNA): TGCAGTGCTAGACATTTAGCGGGAGGGGTCTACAATGAGCAGTACTTC. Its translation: CSARHLAGGVYNEQYF.

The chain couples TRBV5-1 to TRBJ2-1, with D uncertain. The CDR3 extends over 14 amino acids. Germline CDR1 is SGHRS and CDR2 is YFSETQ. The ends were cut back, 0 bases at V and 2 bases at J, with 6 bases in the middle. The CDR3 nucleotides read TGCGCCAGCAGCTTGGACAGCCCCTACAATGAGCAGTTCTTC. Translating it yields CASSLDSPYNEQFF.

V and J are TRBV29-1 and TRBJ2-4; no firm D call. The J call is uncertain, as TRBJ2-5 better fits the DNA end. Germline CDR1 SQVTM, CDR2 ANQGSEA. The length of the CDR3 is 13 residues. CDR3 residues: CSVATDGEETQYF. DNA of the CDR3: TGCAGCGTTGCTACTGACGGAGAAGAGACCCAGTACTTC.

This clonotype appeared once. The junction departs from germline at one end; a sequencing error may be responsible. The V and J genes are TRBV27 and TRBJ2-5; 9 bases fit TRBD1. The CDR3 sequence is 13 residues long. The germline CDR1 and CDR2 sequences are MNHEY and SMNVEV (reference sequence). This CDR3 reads CASSQRQGESQYF. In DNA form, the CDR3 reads TGTGCCAGCAGTCAGCGACAGGGGGAGAGCCAGTACTTC.

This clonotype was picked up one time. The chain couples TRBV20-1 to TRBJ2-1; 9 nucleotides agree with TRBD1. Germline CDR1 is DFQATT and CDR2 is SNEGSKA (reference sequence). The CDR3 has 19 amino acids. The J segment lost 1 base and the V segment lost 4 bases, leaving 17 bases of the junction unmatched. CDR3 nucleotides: TGCAGTGCTAATCTCCGGGACAGGGACCTTTGGGGATCCTACAATGAGCAGTTCTTC. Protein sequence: CSANLRDRDLWGSYNEQFF.

Here the CDR3 reads CATSDPSNSLDSQETQYF. The CDR3 DNA sequence: TGTGCCACCAGTGATCCTTCAAACTCCTTAGACAGCCAAGAGACCCAGTACTTC. The V and J genes are TRBV24-1 and TRBJ2-5; possibly TRBD1 for D (5 bases). The CDR3 consists of 18 residues. V was trimmed by 3 bases and J by 1 base, leaving 20 bases between them. Germline V CDR1 and CDR2: KGHDR, SFDVKD.

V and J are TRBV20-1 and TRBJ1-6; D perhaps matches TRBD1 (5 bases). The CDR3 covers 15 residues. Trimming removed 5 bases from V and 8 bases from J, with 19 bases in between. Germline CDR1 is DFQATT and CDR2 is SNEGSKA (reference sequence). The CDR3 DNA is TGCAGTGCTTCTCGAGCGGGACTTGGGGATTCACCCCTCCACTTT. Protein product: CSASRAGLGDSPLHF.

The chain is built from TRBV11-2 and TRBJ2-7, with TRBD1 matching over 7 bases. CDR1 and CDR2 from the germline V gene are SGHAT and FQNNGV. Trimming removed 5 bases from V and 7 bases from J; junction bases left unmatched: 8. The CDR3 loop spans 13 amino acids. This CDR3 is CASSHGQDNEQYF. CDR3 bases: TGTGCCAGCAGCCACGGACAGGATAATGAGCAGTACTTC.

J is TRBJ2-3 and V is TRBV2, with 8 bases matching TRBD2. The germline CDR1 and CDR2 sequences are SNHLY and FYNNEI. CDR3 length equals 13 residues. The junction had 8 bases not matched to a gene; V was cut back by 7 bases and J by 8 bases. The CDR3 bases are TGTGCCAGCACGGGAGGGTGGGGCGGTACGCAGTATTTT. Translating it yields CASTGGWGGTQYF.

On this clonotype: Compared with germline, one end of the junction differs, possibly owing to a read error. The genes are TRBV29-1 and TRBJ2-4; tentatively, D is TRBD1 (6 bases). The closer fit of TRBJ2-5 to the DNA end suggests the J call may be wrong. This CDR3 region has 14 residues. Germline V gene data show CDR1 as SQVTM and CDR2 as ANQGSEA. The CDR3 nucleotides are TGCAGCGCGCCGGGACACCTAAACCAAGGGACCCAGTACTTC. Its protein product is CSAPGHLNQGTQYF.

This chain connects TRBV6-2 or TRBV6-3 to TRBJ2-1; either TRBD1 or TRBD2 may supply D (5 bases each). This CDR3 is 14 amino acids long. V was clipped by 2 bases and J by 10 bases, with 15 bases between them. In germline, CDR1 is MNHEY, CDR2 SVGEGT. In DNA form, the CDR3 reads TGTGCCAGCAGTTACAGGGACGAGGGATACGAGCAGTTCTTC. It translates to CASSYRDEGYEQFF.